Listed below are T cell receptor beta chains from one sample, sequenced in a study of cytomegalovirus exposure and HLA in healthy donors. TCRdb's copy holds only in-frame clones and misses some; the assay was immunoSEQ multiplex PCR. The data hold around 100,000 clones, with about 77% observed a single time. Material: PBMCs. Receptors were obtained from a male donor in good health and CMV-seropositive. CDR3s include the opening cysteine and the closing phenylalanine or tryptophan. A D gene is named only where the DNA matches it firmly. Clone size appears in some rows only: once, few, many, or a class for an expanded clone.

>-|TRBJ1-4|TRBV2|few
CASRADYNEKLFF
TGTGCCAGCAGGGCGGATTACAATGAAAAACTGTTTTTT
>TRBD1|TRBJ1-2|TRBV28|-
CASSAGQGAVGGYTF
TGTGCCAGCAGTGCGGGACAGGGGGCGGTGGGAGGCTACACCTTC
>-|TRBJ1-4|TRBV5-6|few
CASSYTGGANEKLFF
TGTGCCAGCAGCTATACGGGGGGAGCTAATGAAAAACTGTTTTTT
>-|TRBJ2-1|TRBV27|-
CAAEGTGSSYNEQFF
TGTGCAGCAGAGGGAACAGGGAGCTCCTACAATGAGCAGTTCTTC
>TRBD1|TRBJ1-2|TRBV5-1|once
CASSLAGQEYTF
TGCGCCAGCAGCTTGGCCGGACAGGAGTACACCTTC
>-|TRBJ2-1|TRBV2|-
CASSGTDTANRVSSYNEQFF
TGTGCCAGCAGTGGGACGGACACGGCAAACAGGGTGAGCTCCTACAATGAGCAGTTCTTC
>-|TRBJ1-4|TRBV27|-
CASSPRRVANEKLFF
TGTGCCAGCAGTCCGCGTCGGGTGGCTAATGAAAAACTGTTTTTT
>-|TRBJ2-2|TRBV10-2|-
CASSERGTLGGELFF
TGCGCCAGCAGTGAACGGGGTACATTGGGCGGGGAGCTGTTTTTT
>TRBD1|TRBJ1-1|TRBV6-5|-
CASSYIGTGDPEAFF
TGTGCCAGCAGTTACATAGGGACAGGGGATCCTGAAGCTTTCTTT
>-|TRBJ2-7|TRBV27|-
CASSDRDLATEQYF
TGTGCCAGCAGTGACCGGGATCTAGCGACCGAGCAGTACTTC
>TRBD1|TRBJ2-7|TRBV10-3|-
CAISSLSGQGYEQYF
TGTGCCATCAGTTCCCTCTCGGGACAGGGGTACGAGCAGTACTTC
>-|TRBJ2-5|TRBV2|-
CASRAVQETQYF
TGTGCCAGCAGGGCAGTGCAAGAGACCCAGTACTTC
>TRBD1|TRBJ1-1|TRBV9|-
CASSFTGTGGTEAFF
TGTGCCAGCAGCTTTACCGGGACAGGAGGAACTGAAGCTTTCTTT
>-|TRBJ2-4|TRBV7-9|-
CASSLITGLAKNIQYF
TGTGCCAGCAGCTTAATTACTGGACTAGCCAAAAACATTCAGTACTTC